The 6 T cell receptor beta chains in this list originate from one sample, sequenced in a study of blood T cell repertoires in COVID-19 (dated by TCRdb to 2019 to 2021). Library prep was done by the immunoSEQ multiplex PCR assay. In TCRdb, the immuneACCESS table is reduced to in-frame sequences with V and J assigned. These tables do not hold every clone; where another copy was compared, an unresolved V gene accounts for under half, and the others remain unexplained. The sample table holds about 160,000 clones, of which roughly four fifths were seen once. Jointly, the top ten make up 22% of the sample. The specimen sequenced was peripheral blood. All receptors come from a woman aged 80 or over with acute or convalescent COVID-19.

J is TRBJ2-1 and V is TRBV19, with D possibly TRBD1 on 6 matching bases. Trimming stripped 4 bases from V and 5 bases from J, with 18 bases between. Germline V CDR1 and CDR2: LNHDA, SQIVND (reference sequence). The CDR3 consists of 16 residues. The DNA for the CDR3 is TGTGCCAGTAGTACTAGCCCAGGGGTGGGTCACAATGAGCAGTTCTTC. This sequence encodes CASSTSPGVGHNEQFF.

V and J are TRBV3-1 (or the pseudogene TRBV3-2) and TRBJ1-5; D possibly corresponds to TRBD1 (5 bases). Germline lookup yields CDR1 LGHDT and CDR2 YNNKEL (reference sequence). The CDR3 consists of 15 residues. V was trimmed by 3 bases and J by 4 bases, leaving 13 bases between them. This chain's CDR3 is CASSHEPGWNQPQHF. The DNA of the CDR3 is TGTGCCAGCAGCCACGAGCCAGGGTGGAATCAGCCCCAGCATTTT.

The rearrangement uses TRBV4-1 and TRBJ2-7; no definite D call. V lost 0 bases, J lost 3 bases, and 9 bases lay in between. The CDR3 has 14 amino acids. The germline V gene has CDR1 MGHRA and CDR2 YSYEKL. CDR3 nucleotides: TGCGCCAGCAGCCAAGACGAGTGGTACTACGAGCAGTACTTC. This encodes CASSQDEWYYEQYF.

The rearrangement links TRBV5-1 to TRBJ2-2; 8 nucleotides match TRBD1. Germline loops: CDR1 SGHRS, CDR2 YFSETQ. Germline trimming cut 5 bases from V and 6 bases from J; bases unmatched to any gene: 9. The CDR3 has 15 amino acids. DNA of the CDR3: TGCGCCAGCAGGTCGGACAGGGCCCTGTCCGGGGAGCTGTTTTTT. Translation: CASRSDRALSGELFF.

The rearrangement uses TRBV5-1 and TRBJ1-5; D may be TRBD1 (6 bases). Germline CDR1 and CDR2: SGHRS and YFSETQ. This CDR3 region has 20 residues. Trimming removed 3 bases at V and 0 bases at J, with 25 bases between. CDR3 nucleotide sequence: TGCGCCAGCAGCTCCCGTGGGGGGGCTTACCTCCCGAATAGCAATCAGCCCCAGCATTTT. This codes for CASSSRGGAYLPNSNQPQHF.

V usage is TRBV5-1 and J usage is TRBJ2-3, with 7 positions matching TRBD1. V shed 5 bases and J 4 bases; nucleotides not matched to a gene: 4. The CDR3 spans 13 residues. Germline CDR1 and CDR2: SGHRS and YFSETQ. The CDR3 DNA sequence: TGCGCCAGCAGTAGGGACAGCCCAGATACGCAGTATTTT. This translates into CASSRDSPDTQYF.